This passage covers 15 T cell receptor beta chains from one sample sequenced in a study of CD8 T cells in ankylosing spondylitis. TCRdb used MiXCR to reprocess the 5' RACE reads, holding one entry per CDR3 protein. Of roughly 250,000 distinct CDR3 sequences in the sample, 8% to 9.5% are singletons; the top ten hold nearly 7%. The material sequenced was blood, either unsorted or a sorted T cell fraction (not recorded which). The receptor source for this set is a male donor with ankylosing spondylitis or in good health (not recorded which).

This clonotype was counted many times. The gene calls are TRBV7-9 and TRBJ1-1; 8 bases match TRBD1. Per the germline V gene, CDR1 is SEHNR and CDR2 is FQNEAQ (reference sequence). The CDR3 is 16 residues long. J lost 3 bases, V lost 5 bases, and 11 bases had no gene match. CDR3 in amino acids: CASSLRDRKRHTEAFF. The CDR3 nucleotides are TGTGCCAGCAGCCTTCGGGACAGGAAGAGGCACACTGAAGCTTTCTTT.

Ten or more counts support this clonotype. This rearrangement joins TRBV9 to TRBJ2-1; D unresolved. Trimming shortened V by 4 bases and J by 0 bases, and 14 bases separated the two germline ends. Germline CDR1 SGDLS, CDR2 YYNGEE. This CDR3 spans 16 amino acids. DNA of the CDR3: TGTGCCAGCAGCTCCTATCAGGAGAGCTCCTACAATGAGCAGTTCTTC. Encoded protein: CASSSYQESSYNEQFF.

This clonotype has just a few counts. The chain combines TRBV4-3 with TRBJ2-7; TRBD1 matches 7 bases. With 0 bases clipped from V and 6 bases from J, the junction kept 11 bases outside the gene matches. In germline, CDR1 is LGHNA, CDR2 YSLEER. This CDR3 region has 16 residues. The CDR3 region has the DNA TGCGCCAGCAGCCAAGAAAACAGGGGCACGAGCGGCGAGCAGTACTTC. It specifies CASSQENRGTSGEQYF.

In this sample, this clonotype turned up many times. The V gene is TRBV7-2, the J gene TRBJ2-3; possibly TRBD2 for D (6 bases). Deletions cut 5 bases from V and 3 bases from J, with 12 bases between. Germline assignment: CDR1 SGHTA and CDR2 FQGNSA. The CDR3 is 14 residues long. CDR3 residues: CASSTSPSTDTQYF. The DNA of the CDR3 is TGTGCCAGCAGCACTAGCCCGAGTACAGATACGCAGTATTTT.

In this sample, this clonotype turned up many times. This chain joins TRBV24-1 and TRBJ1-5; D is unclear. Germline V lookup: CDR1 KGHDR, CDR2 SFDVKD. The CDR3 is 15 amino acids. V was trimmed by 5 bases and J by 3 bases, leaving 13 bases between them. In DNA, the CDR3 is TGTGCCACCAGTGGTAGCCCTGGCCCCAATCAGCCCCAGCATTTT. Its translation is CATSGSPGPNQPQHF.

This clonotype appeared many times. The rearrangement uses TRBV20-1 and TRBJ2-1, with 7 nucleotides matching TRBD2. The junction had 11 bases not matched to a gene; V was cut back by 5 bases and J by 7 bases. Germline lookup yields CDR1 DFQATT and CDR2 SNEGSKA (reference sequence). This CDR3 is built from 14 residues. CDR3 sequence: CSAPPQRDSNEQFF. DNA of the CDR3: TGCAGTGCTCCTCCGCAGCGGGACTCTAATGAGCAGTTCTTC.

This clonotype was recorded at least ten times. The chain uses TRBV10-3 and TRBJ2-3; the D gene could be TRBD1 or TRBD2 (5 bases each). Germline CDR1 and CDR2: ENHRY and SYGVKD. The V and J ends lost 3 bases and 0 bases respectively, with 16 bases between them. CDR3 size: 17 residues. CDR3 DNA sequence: TGTGCCATCAGTGACTCGGGGCCCGGTAGTAGCACAGATACGCAGTATTTT. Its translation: CAISDSGPGSSTDTQYF.

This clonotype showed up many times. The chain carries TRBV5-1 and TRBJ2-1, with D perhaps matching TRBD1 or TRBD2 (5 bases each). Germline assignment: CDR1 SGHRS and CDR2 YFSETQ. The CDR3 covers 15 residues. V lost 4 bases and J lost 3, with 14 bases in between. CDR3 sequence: CASSHRGLNYNEQFF. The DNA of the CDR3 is TGCGCCAGCAGCCACCGGGGCCTAAACTACAATGAGCAGTTCTTC.

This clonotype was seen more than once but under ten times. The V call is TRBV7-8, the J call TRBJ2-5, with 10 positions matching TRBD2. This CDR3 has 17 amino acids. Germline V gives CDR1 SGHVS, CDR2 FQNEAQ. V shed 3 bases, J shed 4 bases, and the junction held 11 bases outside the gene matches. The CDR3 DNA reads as TGTGCCAGCAGCTTTGGTCTAGCGGGAGTGGTGGGAGAGACCCAGTACTTC. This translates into CASSFGLAGVVGETQYF.

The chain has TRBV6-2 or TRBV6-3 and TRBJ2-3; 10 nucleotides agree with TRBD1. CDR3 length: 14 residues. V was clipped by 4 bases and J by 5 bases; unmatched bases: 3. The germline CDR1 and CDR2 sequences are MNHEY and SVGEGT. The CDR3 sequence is CASSFGQGEDTQYF. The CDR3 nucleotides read TGTGCCAGCAGTTTCGGACAGGGGGAAGATACGCAGTATTTT.

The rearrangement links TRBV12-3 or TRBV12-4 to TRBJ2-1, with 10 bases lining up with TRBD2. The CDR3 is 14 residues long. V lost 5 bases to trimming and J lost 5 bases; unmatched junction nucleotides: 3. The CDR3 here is CASSHTSGNNEQFF. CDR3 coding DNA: TGTGCCAGCAGTCACACTAGCGGGAACAATGAGCAGTTCTTC.

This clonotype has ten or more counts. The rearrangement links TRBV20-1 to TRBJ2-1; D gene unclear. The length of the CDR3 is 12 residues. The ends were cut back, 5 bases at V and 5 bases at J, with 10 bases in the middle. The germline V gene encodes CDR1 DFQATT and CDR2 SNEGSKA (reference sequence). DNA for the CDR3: TGCAGTGCTCGGCGGCAGGACAATGAGCAGTTCTTC. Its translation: CSARRQDNEQFF.

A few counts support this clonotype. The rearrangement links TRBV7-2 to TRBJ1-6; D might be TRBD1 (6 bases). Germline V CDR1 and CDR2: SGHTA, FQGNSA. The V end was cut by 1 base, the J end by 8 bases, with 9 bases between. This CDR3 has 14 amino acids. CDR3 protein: CASSLDRAYSPLHF. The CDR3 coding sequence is TGTGCCAGCAGCTTAGACAGGGCGTATTCACCCCTCCACTTT.

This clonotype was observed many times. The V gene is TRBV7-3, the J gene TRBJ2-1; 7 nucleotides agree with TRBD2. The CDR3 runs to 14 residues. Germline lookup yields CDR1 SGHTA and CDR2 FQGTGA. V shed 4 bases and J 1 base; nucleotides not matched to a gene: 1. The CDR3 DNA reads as TGTGCCAGCAGCTCGGGACTATCCTACAATGAGCAGTTCTTC. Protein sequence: CASSSGLSYNEQFF.

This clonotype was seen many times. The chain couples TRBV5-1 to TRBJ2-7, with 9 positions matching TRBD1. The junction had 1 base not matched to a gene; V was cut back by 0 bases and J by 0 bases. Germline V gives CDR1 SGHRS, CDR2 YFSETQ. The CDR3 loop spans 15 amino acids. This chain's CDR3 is CASSLDRGLSYEQYF. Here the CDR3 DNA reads TGCGCCAGCAGCTTGGACAGGGGGCTCTCCTACGAGCAGTACTTC.